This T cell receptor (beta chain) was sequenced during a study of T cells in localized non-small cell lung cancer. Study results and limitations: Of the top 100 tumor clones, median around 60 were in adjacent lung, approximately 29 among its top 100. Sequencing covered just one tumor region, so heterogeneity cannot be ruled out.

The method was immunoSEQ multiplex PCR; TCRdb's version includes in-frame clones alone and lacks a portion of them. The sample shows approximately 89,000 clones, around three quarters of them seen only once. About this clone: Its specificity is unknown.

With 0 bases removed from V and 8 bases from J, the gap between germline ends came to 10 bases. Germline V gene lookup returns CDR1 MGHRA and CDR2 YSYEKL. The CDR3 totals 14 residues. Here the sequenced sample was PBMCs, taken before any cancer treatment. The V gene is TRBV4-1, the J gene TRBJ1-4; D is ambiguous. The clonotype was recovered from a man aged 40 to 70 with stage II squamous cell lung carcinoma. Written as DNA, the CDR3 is TGCGCCAGCAGCCAAGAATGGACGGGAGAAAAACTGTTTTTT. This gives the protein CASSQEWTGEKLFF.